These T cell receptor beta chains were read from a single sample in a study of T cell responses to AZD1222 COVID-19 vaccine. Profiled with immunoSEQ multiplex PCR; TCRdb holds only in-frame clones, not every one. The sample includes 110,000 or so clones, about nine tenths of them seen just once. The specimen comprised peripheral blood, sampled 28 days after the second AZD1222 dose. The receptors were gathered from an adult who received the AZD1222 COVID-19 vaccine. CDR3s include the opening cysteine and the closing phenylalanine or tryptophan. D genes are given only for firm matches. A row's size may be missing; if present it is once, few, many or a size class.

j_call d_call clone_size v_call cdr3_aa cdr3_nt
TRBJ1-4 NA NA TRBV4-2 CASSQASRDNEKLFF TGTGCCAGCAGCCAAGCTTCCCGGGATAATGAAAAACTGTTTTTT
TRBJ2-5 NA NA TRBV11-2 CASSLEQETQYF TGTGCCAGCAGCTTAGAACAAGAGACCCAGTACTTC
TRBJ1-2 TRBD1 NA TRBV29-1 CSVVQGNYGYTF TGCAGCGTTGTACAGGGGAACTATGGCTACACCTTC
TRBJ1-1 NA NA TRBV28 CASSLVVSGTEAFF TGTGCCAGCAGTTTAGTGGTGTCGGGCACTGAAGCTTTCTTT
TRBJ1-5 NA few TRBV24-1 CATSDLLSGGNQPQHF TGTGCCACCAGTGATTTGCTTTCGGGGGGCAATCAGCCCCAGCATTTT
TRBJ2-5 NA NA TRBV7-9 CASGDLAGVPETQYF TGTGCCAGCGGCGATTTGGCAGGCGTCCCGGAGACCCAGTACTTC
TRBJ2-3 TRBD1 NA TRBV5-6 CASSWRDRVTDTQYF TGTGCCAGCAGCTGGCGGGACAGGGTTACAGATACGCAGTATTTT
TRBJ2-7 NA once TRBV3-1/TRBV3-2 CASSREGFYEQYF TGTGCCAGCAGCCGGGAAGGGTTCTACGAGCAGTACTTC
TRBJ1-5 NA NA TRBV7-8 CASTDRGGVMSNQPQHF TGTGCCAGCACCGATAGGGGCGGGGTAATGAGCAATCAGCCCCAGCATTTT
TRBJ1-5 NA NA TRBV9 CASSPGGGQPQHF TGTGCCAGCAGCCCCGGGGGGGGCCAGCCCCAGCATTTT
TRBJ1-5 NA NA TRBV7-2 CASSFRGPINQPQHF TGTGCCAGCAGCTTTCGGGGGCCGATTAATCAGCCCCAGCATTTT
TRBJ1-4 TRBD1 NA TRBV11-2 CASSLGTATTTNEKLFF TGTGCCAGCAGCTTGGGGACAGCGACAACAACTAATGAAAAACTGTTTTTT
TRBJ2-1 TRBD1 NA TRBV5-1 CASKLGTDNEQFF TGCGCCAGCAAGCTCGGGACAGACAATGAGCAGTTCTTC
TRBJ2-7 TRBD1 NA TRBV9 CASSVGTGAYEQYF TGTGCCAGCAGCGTCGGGACAGGGGCCTACGAGCAGTACTTC
TRBJ2-1 TRBD1 few TRBV7-9 CASSSPDRGNEQFF TGTGCCAGCAGTTCACCCGACAGGGGCAATGAGCAGTTCTTC
TRBJ2-3 NA NA TRBV18 CASSPEPGPSTDTQYF TGTGCCAGCTCACCAGAGCCGGGACCTAGCACAGATACGCAGTATTTT
TRBJ1-4 TRBD1 once TRBV4-3 CASSQTGQGGEKLFF TGCGCCAGCAGCCAAACTGGACAGGGGGGTGAAAAACTGTTTTTT
TRBJ2-1 TRBD2 NA TRBV19 CASSGSSSGGFYNEQFF TGTGCCAGTAGTGGAAGTTCCAGCGGGGGGTTCTACAATGAGCAGTTCTTC
TRBJ2-1 NA NA TRBV12-3/TRBV12-4 CASSFRGFEQFF TGTGCCAGCAGTTTTAGGGGTTTTGAGCAGTTCTTC
TRBJ1-6 NA NA TRBV5-5 CASSLWGISYNSPLHF TGTGCCAGCAGCTTGTGGGGGATCAGCTATAATTCACCCCTCCACTTT
TRBJ2-3 TRBD1 NA TRBV13 CASSPTGATVTDTQYF TGTGCCAGCAGCCCAACAGGGGCCACGGTCACAGATACGCAGTATTTT